These 9 T cell receptor beta chains share one sample of origin, sequenced in a study of OX40 agonist ivuxolimab in advanced cancers. The library was produced with the immunoSEQ multiplex PCR assay. The table was pulled from immuneACCESS by TCRdb, which kept in-frame rearrangements only. Such tables lose some clones; where checked, under half of the loss comes from unresolved V genes, and the rest has no known cause. The sample has about 100,000 clones on record, about 83% of them singletons. The ten largest clonotypes hold about 1.5% of the sample. The sequences come from CD4+ or CD8+ T cells sorted from blood, collected in a trial of the OX40 agonist ivuxolimab. These receptors came from an adult with an advanced solid tumor such as melanoma, head and neck, liver or kidney cancer.

The rearrangement uses TRBV7-3 and TRBJ2-1; 9 bases line up with TRBD2. J was trimmed by 7 bases and V by 6 bases; bases with no gene match: 10. Germline CDR1 reads SGHTA; CDR2 reads FQGTGA. The CDR3 has 15 residues. The CDR3 coding sequence is TGTGCCAGCAGTCGGCGGCGGGAGGGCCTGAATGAGCAGTTCTTC. Amino acid sequence: CASSRRREGLNEQFF.

CDR3 coding DNA: TGCGCCAGCAGCAGCCCGGGACTAGCGGGGGGGAGCCAAGAGACCCAGTACTTC. Its translation: CASSSPGLAGGSQETQYF. V and J are TRBV5-1 and TRBJ2-5, with 16 bases matching TRBD2. V dropped 4 bases and J dropped 1; count of bases not matched to a gene: 7. The CDR3 is 18 amino acids. From germline, CDR1 is SGHRS and CDR2 YFSETQ. The complete variable domain, with remaining parts taken from reference TRBV5-1 and TRBJ2-5, reads KAGVTQTPRYLIKTRGQQVTLSCSPISGHRSVSWYQQTPGQGLQFLFEYFSETQRNKGNFPGRFSGRQFSNSRSEMNVSTLELGDSALYLCASSSPGLAGGSQETQYFGPGTRLLVL.

V and J are TRBV7-3 and TRBJ1-1; D perhaps matches TRBD1 (5 bases). Trimming removed 5 bases from V and 6 bases from J, with 13 bases in between. The CDR3 covers 13 residues. The germline CDR1 and CDR2 sequences are SGHTA and FQGTGA. CDR3 in DNA: TGTGCCAGCAGCAGCTTGCAGGGCGCTGAAGCTTTCTTT. Its translation: CASSSLQGAEAFF.

This chain connects TRBV5-1 to TRBJ1-2; D perhaps matches TRBD1 (5 bases). The CDR3 consists of 15 residues. The germline V and J ends were trimmed by 0 bases and 2 bases, with 11 bases remaining between them. The germline V gene has CDR1 SGHRS and CDR2 YFSETQ. Here the CDR3 reads CASSLVQGENYGYTF. The CDR3 region has the DNA TGCGCCAGCAGCTTGGTCCAAGGGGAGAACTATGGCTACACCTTC.

To note about this clone: The junction shows a germline mismatch at one end, possibly a read error. The rearrangement joins TRBV9 to TRBJ2-2; D unresolved. CDR1 and CDR2 from the germline V gene are SGDLS and YYNGEE. CDR3 length: 15 amino acids. CDR3: CASNVAPGPTGELFF. In DNA form, the CDR3 reads TGTGCCAGCAACGTAGCCCCGGGCCCCACCGGGGAGCTGTTTTTT.

This rearrangement joins TRBV6-6 to TRBJ1-1; 7 nucleotides align to TRBD1. Germline V gives CDR1 MNHNY, CDR2 SVGAGI (reference sequence). The length of the CDR3 is 15 residues. V lost 4 bases, J lost 5 bases, and 10 bases stayed unmatched. CDR3 protein: CASSSRQGARTEAFF. The CDR3 DNA is TGTGCCAGCAGTTCCAGACAGGGAGCGAGAACTGAAGCTTTCTTT.

CDR3: CSVEFGSSYEQYF. CDR3 in DNA: TGCAGCGTTGAATTCGGGAGCTCCTACGAGCAGTACTTC. The chain uses TRBV29-1 and TRBJ2-7, with D possibly TRBD2 on 6 matching bases. The CDR3 is 13 residues long. Per germline, CDR1 SQVTM and CDR2 ANQGSEA. Trimming removed 2 bases from V and 0 bases from J, with 8 bases in between.

The V gene is TRBV13, the J gene TRBJ2-3; 11 nucleotides align to TRBD2. CDR1 and CDR2 from the germline V gene are PRHDT and FYEKMQ (reference sequence). J gave up 4 bases and V 0 bases, and 15 bases lay outside the gene matches. The CDR3 length is 20 residues. The CDR3 nucleotides are TGTGCCAGCAGCTTAGGATCGACTAGCGGGGCAATCAAGCGGGCAGATACGCAGTATTTT. Translating it yields CASSLGSTSGAIKRADTQYF.

The chain is built from TRBV15 and TRBJ2-7, with a possible D match to TRBD2 (6 bases). Trimming removed 3 bases at V and 5 bases at J, with 17 bases between. CDR3 length: 15 amino acids. The germline V gene has CDR1 LNHNV and CDR2 YYDKDF (reference sequence). DNA of the CDR3: TGTGCCACCAGCAGGGGCGGGGTGAGCTTGGACGAGCAGTACTTC. Translation gives CATSRGGVSLDEQYF.